Shown below are 13 T cell receptor beta chains from a single sample sequenced in a study of cytomegalovirus exposure and HLA in healthy donors (dated by TCRdb to about 2017). The receptor library was made with the immunoSEQ multiplex PCR assay. For the multiplex PCR, a mixture combining 60 forward primers for TCR Vbeta segments and 13 reverse primers for TCR Jbeta segments was used. TCRdb obtained this table from immuneACCESS and retained in-frame rearrangements with V and J assigned. These tables miss some clones; where compared with another copy, unresolved V genes account for less than half of the shortfall, and the remainder is unexplained. For this sample the table gives 100,000 to 150,000 clones, of which 70% to 90% were detected only once. The ten largest clones represent approximately 5.6% of the sample. Material: PBMCs. The origin of the receptors is a woman aged 35 to 49 in good health and CMV-seropositive.

This clone occurred once. V gene TRBV19 combines with J gene TRBJ2-5; 7 nucleotides match TRBD1. With V trimmed by 4 bases and J by 0 bases, 5 bases remained unmatched. The CDR3 sequence is 15 residues long. Germline values: CDR1 LNHDA, CDR2 SQIVND (reference sequence). The CDR3 nucleotides are TGTGCCAGTAGTACAGGAACAGGGGACCAAGAGACCCAGTACTTC. The encoded protein is CASSTGTGDQETQYF.

The rearrangement uses TRBV2 and TRBJ2-7; D unresolved. The germline CDR1 and CDR2 sequences are SNHLY and FYNNEI. CDR3 size: 13 residues. V lost 6 bases, J lost 0 bases, and 9 bases lay in between. CDR3 coding DNA: TGTGCCAGCAGGTCAGGTTACTCCTACGAGCAGTACTTC. Amino acid sequence: CASRSGYSYEQYF.

This chain joins TRBV30 and TRBJ1-2, with D possibly TRBD1 on 5 matching bases. The CDR3 extends over 10 amino acids. Trimming left V 7 bases short and J 5 bases short, with 8 bases between. Germline values: CDR1 GTSNPN, CDR2 SVGIG (reference sequence). CDR3 nucleotides: TGTGCCTCGTCAGGGTATGGCTACACCTTC. It specifies CASSGYGYTF.

This chain connects TRBV7-6 to TRBJ1-5, with D perhaps TRBD1 (6 bases). The CDR3 consists of 15 residues. Germline CDR1 reads SGHVS; CDR2 reads FNYEAQ. V shed 5 bases and J shed 4 bases, with 15 bases lying between them. The CDR3 DNA follows: TGTGCCAGCAGCCTAACGGAAGGGGGAAATCAGCCCCAGCATTTT. This encodes CASSLTEGGNQPQHF.

The CDR3 loop reads CASSYGRYNEQFF. CDR3 nucleotides: TGTGCCAGCAGCTACGGGAGATACAATGAGCAGTTCTTC. J is TRBJ2-1 and V is TRBV6-1; tentatively, D is TRBD2 (6 bases). CDR1 and CDR2 from the germline V gene are MNHNS and SASEGT. This CDR3 is 13 amino acids long. V lost 6 bases, J lost 4 bases, and 10 bases lay in between.

The rearrangement links TRBV5-6 to TRBJ1-1, with TRBD1 matching 8 bases. After removal of 6 bases from V and 6 bases from J, the junction contained 10 bases not matched to a gene. This CDR3 region has 14 residues. Germline CDR1 is SGHDT and CDR2 is YYEEEE. As DNA, the CDR3 is TGTGCCAGCAACTCACAGGGGGTAAATGCTGAAGCTTTCTTT. This codes for CASNSQGVNAEAFF.

This sequence joins TRBV5-1 and TRBJ1-1, with 9 bases matching TRBD1. Germline CDR1 SGHRS, CDR2 YFSETQ. This CDR3 is built from 13 residues. V lost 7 bases to trimming and J lost 3 bases; unmatched junction nucleotides: 4. The DNA of the CDR3 is TGCGCCAGCTCAAGACAGGGGGACACTGAAGCTTTCTTT. Amino acids: CASSRQGDTEAFF.

This clone was recorded a few times. The rearrangement joins TRBV28 to TRBJ1-1; 8 bases fit TRBD1. Germline V gene lookup returns CDR1 MDHEN and CDR2 SYDVKM. The ends lost 5 bases at V and 3 bases at J; junction bases unmatched: 11. This CDR3 has 16 amino acids. The CDR3 sequence: CASSAPPGGYDTEAFF. The CDR3 region has the DNA TGTGCCAGCAGTGCCCCCCCAGGGGGCTATGACACTGAAGCTTTCTTT.

This clone was seen once. The rearrangement uses TRBV9 and TRBJ1-1; D is possibly TRBD1 (6 bases). Germline V gene data show CDR1 as SGDLS and CDR2 as YYNGEE. V was shortened by 0 bases and J by 3 bases, with 12 bases between the two germline ends. This CDR3 comprises 15 residues. This CDR3 reads CASSVGGAGDTEAFF. CDR3 nucleotide sequence: TGTGCCAGCAGCGTAGGGGGGGCGGGAGACACTGAAGCTTTCTTT.

The chain has TRBV6-1 and TRBJ2-7; TRBD1 aligns across 11 bases. CDR1 and CDR2 from the germline V gene are MNHNS and SASEGT. The CDR3 loop spans 15 amino acids. V lost 4 bases, J lost 0 bases, and 2 bases stayed unmatched. The CDR3 sequence: CASSGGTGGSYEQYF. In nucleotides, the CDR3 is TGTGCCAGCAGTGGGGGGACAGGGGGCTCCTACGAGCAGTACTTC.

The J gene is TRBJ2-7, the V gene TRBV18; 7 bases align to TRBD2. V lost 2 bases, J lost 0 bases, and 4 bases stayed unmatched. This CDR3 comprises 15 residues. In germline, CDR1 is KGHSH, CDR2 LQKENI. The CDR3 protein is CASSPVGGNSYEQYF. For the CDR3, the DNA is TGTGCCAGCTCACCAGTGGGGGGGAACTCCTACGAGCAGTACTTC.

The rearrangement links TRBV5-1 to TRBJ2-6, with TRBD1 matching 7 bases. The V segment lost 0 bases and the J segment 9 bases; nucleotides outside the gene matches: 6. CDR3 length: 15 amino acids. CDR1 and CDR2 from the germline V gene are SGHRS and YFSETQ. CDR3 nucleotides: TGCGCCAGCAGCTTGGCAGACAGGGATGGCAACGTCCTGACTTTC. Amino acid sequence: CASSLADRDGNVLTF.

With respect to this clone: At one end the junction does not follow the germline gene, possibly because of a read error. V is TRBV7-7 and J is TRBJ1-3; D is unclear. Germline CDR1 is SSHAT and CDR2 is FNYEAQ (reference sequence). The CDR3 runs to 18 residues. The CDR3 reads CASSLAIPFPSSGNTIYF. As DNA, the CDR3 is TGTGCTAGCAGCTTAGCTATTCCTTTTCCCTCCTCTGGAAACACCATATATTTT.